This T cell receptor (beta chain) was found in a study of T cells in Graves' hyperthyroidism and ophthalmopathy. This clonotype was seen repeatedly, ten times or more. Germline V gene lookup returns CDR1 MDHEN and CDR2 SYDVKM. This CDR3 comprises 15 residues. Trimming removed 3 bases from V and 3 bases from J, with 12 bases in between. Template material for amplifying TCR beta CDR3 regions consisted of RNA transcripts. TCR CDR3 underwent first-round RT-PCR with the HTBI primer set. One entry per CDR3 protein results from TCRdb running MiXCR on the multiplex PCR reads. Found here are approximately 360,000 distinct CDR3 sequences, around a sixth of them singletons; the top ten hold 25% to 35%.

The sample was blood. The receptor was isolated from a woman younger than 35 with Graves' hyperthyroidism that later progressed to Graves' ophthalmopathy. The chain joins TRBV28 to TRBJ2-1, with D maybe TRBD2 (5 bases). The chain's CDR3 is CASSFLTGIYNEQFF. The DNA of the CDR3 is TGTGCCAGCAGTTTTTTGACGGGGATCTACAATGAGCAGTTCTTC.